This T cell receptor (beta chain) was observed in a study of OX40 agonist ivuxolimab in advanced cancers. In terms of the full investigation: The costimulatory receptor OX40 (CD134) was targeted by ivuxolimab, a fully human IgG2 agonistic monoclonal antibody. Intravenous ivuxolimab was administered to patients every 2 weeks at six dose levels: 0.01, 0.1, 0.3, 1.5, 3 and 10 mg/kg. Among the roughly 54 dose-escalation patients, about 20 had hepatocellular carcinoma, around 15 melanoma, 9 renal cell carcinoma and 9 head and neck cancer. A male proportion of roughly 80% and a mean age of approximately 62 years, ranging from roughly 23 to 80, were recorded for the dose-escalation cohort. Prior anti-PD-1, anti-PD-L1 or anti-CTLA-4 therapy was permitted, and approximately 41% of dose-escalation patients had received checkpoint inhibitors. Partial responses occurred in three dose-escalation patients, of whom one had hepatocellular carcinoma and two had cutaneous melanoma. The purpose of peripheral TCRbeta sequencing was to test whether ivuxolimab changed TCR sequence diversity and led to clonal T-cell expansion. The paper covers the monotherapy dose-escalation part of the phase I ivuxolimab trial, which included N ≈ 57 patients. The study at large found these results: At doses of 0.1 to 3.0 mg/kg, clonal expansion of both CD4+ and CD8+ T cells in blood was seen between baseline and week 6. Low levels of normalized T-cell clonal expansion were also seen in some patients who did not respond. In the 0.1-3.0 mg/kg groups, partial responders had among the lowest normalized peripheral clonal expansion, particularly in CD8+ T cells. Antigen specificity was not determined for the clonally expanded peripheral T cells. On average, CD8+ T cells showed more expanded clones than CD4+ T cells after ivuxolimab.

In the germline V gene, CDR1 corresponds to MNHNS and CDR2 to SASEGT. The CDR3 spans 15 residues, from the cysteine through the phenylalanine. The sequence is cut down to CDR3 DNA, 45 bases in frame from base 1. From V the trimming removes 6 bases and from J it removes 2 bases, while the gene matches leave 6 bases of the junction unaccounted for. To sequence the TCRbeta CDR3 region, genomic DNA was isolated from the sorted cells. The immunoSEQ Assay was used for sequencing of TCRbeta CDR3 regions. TCRdb re-hosts the immuneACCESS table, in-frame sequences only. Its copies lack some clones; in the studies checked, an unresolved V gene accounts for under half of them, and the cause for the rest is not known. Across this sample there are approximately 100,000 clones, with roughly nine tenths seen only once. Of the sample, 0.45% to 0.5% is held by the ten largest clones. Patients with autoimmune disease history or receiving systemic immunosuppression were excluded from the trial. Peripheral blood for TCR sequencing was drawn from every dose cohort at baseline, at cycle 4 day 1 and at cycle 7 day 1. Samples were obtained from an open-label, multicenter, first-in-human phase I dose-escalation trial of ivuxolimab. Adults with locally advanced or metastatic melanoma, renal cell carcinoma, hepatocellular carcinoma or head and neck squamous cell carcinoma were enrolled in the trial. Before TCR sequencing, CD4+ T cells and CD8+ T cells from peripheral blood were sorted into separate populations.

A remark on this clone: Its recognized antigen is unknown. Within one base of it there is no much larger clone, and no base qualities were kept.

This sequence uses TRBV6-1 and TRBJ1-1; 10 junctional bases match TRBD1. The source of this sequence is an adult with an advanced solid tumor such as melanoma, head and neck, liver or kidney cancer. This sample comprised CD4+ or CD8+ T cells sorted from blood, obtained in a trial of the OX40 agonist ivuxolimab. The nucleotide sequence reads TGTGCCAGCAGCCGACAGGGGGCGCTTAACACTGAAGCTTTCTTT. Its product reads: CASSRQGALNTEAFF.